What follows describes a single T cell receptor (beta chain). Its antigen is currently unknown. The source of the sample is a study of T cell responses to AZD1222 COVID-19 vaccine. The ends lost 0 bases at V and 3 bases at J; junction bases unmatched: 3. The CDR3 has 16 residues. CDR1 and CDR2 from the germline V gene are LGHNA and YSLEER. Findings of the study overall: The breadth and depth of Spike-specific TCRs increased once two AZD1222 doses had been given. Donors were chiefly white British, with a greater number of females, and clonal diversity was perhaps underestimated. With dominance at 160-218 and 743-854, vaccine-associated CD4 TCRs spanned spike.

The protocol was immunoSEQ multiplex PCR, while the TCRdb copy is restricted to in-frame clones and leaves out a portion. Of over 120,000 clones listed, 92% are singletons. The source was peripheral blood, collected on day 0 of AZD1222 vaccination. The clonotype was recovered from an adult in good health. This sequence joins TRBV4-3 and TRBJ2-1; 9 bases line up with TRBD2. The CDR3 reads CASSQEVRGGYNEQFF. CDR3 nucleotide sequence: TGCGCCAGCAGCCAAGAGGTGCGGGGGGGCTACAATGAGCAGTTCTTC.